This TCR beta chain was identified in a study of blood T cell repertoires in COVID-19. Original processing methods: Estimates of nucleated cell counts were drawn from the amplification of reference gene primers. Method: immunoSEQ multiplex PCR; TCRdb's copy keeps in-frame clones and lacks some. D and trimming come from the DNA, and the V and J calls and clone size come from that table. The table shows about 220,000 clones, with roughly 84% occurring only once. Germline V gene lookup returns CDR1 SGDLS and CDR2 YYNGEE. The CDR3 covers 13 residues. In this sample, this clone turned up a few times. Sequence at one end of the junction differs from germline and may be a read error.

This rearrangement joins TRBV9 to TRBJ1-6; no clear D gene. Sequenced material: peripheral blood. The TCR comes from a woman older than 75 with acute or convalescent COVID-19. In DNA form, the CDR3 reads TGTGCCAGCAGCCCGTCCTTTAATTCACCCCTCCACTTT. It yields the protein CASSPSFNSPLHF. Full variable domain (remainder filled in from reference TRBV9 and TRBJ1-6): DSGVTQTPKHLITATGQRVTLRCSPRSGDLSVYWYQQSLDQGLQFLIQYYNGEERAKGNILERFSAQQFPDLHSELNLSSLELGDSALYFCASSPSFNSPLHFGNGTRLTVT.